This entry is about one T cell receptor (beta chain). Its antigen is not known. The same CDR3 arises from other DNA sequences in this sample as well. The data were taken from a study of shared clonotypes between healthy human individuals. Across the whole study: Each donor contributed plates that comprised three CD4 naive, three CD4 memory, two CD8 naive and one CD8 memory.

Profiled with immunoSEQ multiplex PCR; TCRdb holds only in-frame clones, not every one. The repertoire holds some 2,000,000 clones, almost 96% seen once, with roughly 0.13% in the top ten. The CDR3 covers 11 residues. With 5 bases removed from V and 5 bases from J, the gap between germline ends came to 6 bases. The germline gives CDR1 SNHLY, CDR2 FYNNEI. Study-level results: Sharing across a handful of donors was seen in 4% to 5.5% of naive CD4 clonotypes. Naive subsets generally exceeded memory subsets in estimated richness.

The clonotype originates from a man aged 18 to 29 in good health. The chain combines TRBV2 with TRBJ2-5; no clear D gene. Sequences were obtained from naive CD4+ T cells sorted from blood. This sample's subset: CD45RA+ positively selected. The CDR3 nucleotides are TGTGCCAGCAGTCCACGGGAGACCCAGTACTTC. It specifies CASSPRETQYF.